The rows below give T cell receptor beta chains drawn from one sample of a study of T cell repertoires in aging, cancer and after chemotherapy. TCRdb reanalysed the multiplex PCR reads using MiXCR and keeps one entry per CDR3 protein. The sample lists thousands of distinct CDR3 sequences; under 60% were seen once. The source material was blood. The receptors come from a human donor with a blood cancer. Both conserved end residues are part of each CDR3. D genes are given only for firm matches. A clone size is listed for some rows: how often the clone was seen (once, few, many), or a class if it is expanded.

j_call v_call clone_size d_call cdr3_nt cdr3_aa
TRBJ2-4 TRBV29-1 NA NA TGCAGCGTTGCTCCCTCGGGTTGGAACATTCAGTACTTC CSVAPSGWNIQYF
TRBJ1-5 TRBV30 NA NA TGTGCCTGGAGTGCGCGGTTAGGTCAGCCCCAGCATTTT CAWSARLGQPQHF
TRBJ2-2 TRBV6-1 NA NA TGTGCCAGCAGTGGGCAGGTGAACACCGGGGAGCTGTTTTTT CASSGQVNTGELFF
TRBJ1-2 TRBV27 NA TRBD1 TGTGCCAGCAGTTTGCAGGGGGGACGGTATGGCTACACCTTC CASSLQGGRYGYTF
TRBJ2-7 TRBV5-1 NA NA TGCGCCAGCAGCTCCCGGGGACAATCCGCCGAGCAGTACTTC CASSSRGQSAEQYF
TRBJ1-2 TRBV11-3 NA NA TGTGCCAGCAGCTTAACGGGGCGAGGGGGCTACACCTTC CASSLTGRGGYTF
TRBJ2-7 TRBV19 NA NA TGTGCCAGTAGCCACCGATACGAGCAGTACTTC CASSHRYEQYF
TRBJ2-3 TRBV29-1 large NA TGCAGCGGATACAGGGTGACTTCAGATACGCAGTATTTT CSGYRVTSDTQYF
TRBJ2-2 TRBV6-5 NA NA TGTGCCACCAGGACTCCACCCGGGGAGCTGTTTTTT CATRTPPGELFF
TRBJ2-7 TRBV6-5 large NA TGTGCCAGCAGTGCAAGGGGGGGGAGGCCCTACTACGAGCAGTACTTC CASSARGGRPYYEQYF
TRBJ2-7 TRBV5-6 NA TRBD2 TGCGCCAGCAGCACCTTAGCGGGAGGCCCCTACGAGCAGTACTTC CASSTLAGGPYEQYF
TRBJ2-1 TRBV30 NA TRBD2 TGTGCCTGGAGTAGGGCTAGCGGGCACAATGAGCAGTTCTTC CAWSRASGHNEQFF
TRBJ2-1 TRBV6-5 NA TRBD1 TGTGCCAGCAGTCTAACAGGGGGCAATGAGCAGTTCTTC CASSLTGGNEQFF
TRBJ2-7 TRBV29-1 few NA TGCAGCGCCAGGGAAAGCTCCTACGAGCAGTACTTC CSARESSYEQYF
TRBJ1-2 TRBV6-5 NA TRBD1 TGTGCCAGCAGACAAACAGGGGTTGGCTACACCTTC CASRQTGVGYTF
TRBJ1-3 TRBV28 NA NA TGTGCCAGCTCGGGAAACACCATATATTTT CASSGNTIYF
TRBJ2-1 TRBV20-1 NA TRBD2 TGCAGTGCTAGGGGACTAGCGGGAGGGGTGTACAATGAGCAGTTCTTC CSARGLAGGVYNEQFF
TRBJ2-1 TRBV6-5 once TRBD2 TGTGCCAGCAGCTTAGTCTTCCAGCGGGACTACAATGAGCAGTTCTTC CASSLVFQRDYNEQFF
TRBJ2-1 TRBV29-1 few TRBD2 TGCAGCGTCCACGGGAGGGCCTCATTTAATGAGCAGTTCTTC CSVHGRASFNEQFF
TRBJ2-1 TRBV19 NA NA TGTGCCAGTAGTGCTAACAGAAACAATGAGCAGTTCTTC CASSANRNNEQFF
TRBJ2-7 TRBV29-1 NA NA TGCAGCGCTCAGGACTCTCCTAGGTCCTACGAGCAGTACTTC CSAQDSPRSYEQYF
TRBJ2-7 TRBV12-3/TRBV12-4 few NA TGTGCCAGCAGTTTATACGGGAAGAACGAGCAGTACTTC CASSLYGKNEQYF